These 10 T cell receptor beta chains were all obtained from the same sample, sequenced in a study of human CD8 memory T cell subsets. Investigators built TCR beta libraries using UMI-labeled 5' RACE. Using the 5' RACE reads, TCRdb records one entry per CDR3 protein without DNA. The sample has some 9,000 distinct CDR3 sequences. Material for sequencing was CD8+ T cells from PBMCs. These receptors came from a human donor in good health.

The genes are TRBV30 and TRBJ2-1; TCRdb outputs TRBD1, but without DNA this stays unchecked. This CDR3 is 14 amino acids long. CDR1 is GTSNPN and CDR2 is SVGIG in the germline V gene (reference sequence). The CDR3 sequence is CAWSVRQGNMDQFF. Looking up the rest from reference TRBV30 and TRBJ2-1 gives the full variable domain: SQTIHQWPATLVQPVGSPLSLECTVEGTSNPNLYWYRQAAGRGLQLLFYSVGIGQISSEVPQNLSASRPQDRQFILSSKKLLLSDSGFYLCAWSVRQGNMDQFFGPGTRLTVL.

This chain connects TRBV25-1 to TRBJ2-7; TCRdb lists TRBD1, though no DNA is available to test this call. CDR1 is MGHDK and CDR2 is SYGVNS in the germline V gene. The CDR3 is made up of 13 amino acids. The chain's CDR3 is CASTPRTGYEQYF.

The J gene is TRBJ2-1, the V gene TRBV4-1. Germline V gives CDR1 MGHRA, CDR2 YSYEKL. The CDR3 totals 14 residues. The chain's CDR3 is CASSQDSLGNEQFF.

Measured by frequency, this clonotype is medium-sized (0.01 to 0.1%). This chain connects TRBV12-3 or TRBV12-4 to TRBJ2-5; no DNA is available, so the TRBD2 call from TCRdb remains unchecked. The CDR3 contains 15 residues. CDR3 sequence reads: CASSLIRDFQETQYF.

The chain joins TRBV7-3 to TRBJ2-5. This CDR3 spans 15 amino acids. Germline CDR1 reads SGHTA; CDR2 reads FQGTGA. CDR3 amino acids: CASSSLGGSQETQYF.

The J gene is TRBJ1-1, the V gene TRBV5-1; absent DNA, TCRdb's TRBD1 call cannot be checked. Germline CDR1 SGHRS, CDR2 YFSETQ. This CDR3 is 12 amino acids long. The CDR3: CASSLVGREAFF.

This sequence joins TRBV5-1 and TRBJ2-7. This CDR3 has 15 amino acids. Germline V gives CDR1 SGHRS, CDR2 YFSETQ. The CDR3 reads CASSLLGDSSYEQYF.

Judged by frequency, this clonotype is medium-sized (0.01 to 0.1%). This chain's CDR3 is CSVPGIYGYTF. The chain recombines TRBV29-1 with TRBJ1-2; TCRdb's D call, TRBD1, is unchecked because there is no DNA. Germline CDR1 is SQVTM and CDR2 is ANQGSEA. CDR3 size: 11 residues.

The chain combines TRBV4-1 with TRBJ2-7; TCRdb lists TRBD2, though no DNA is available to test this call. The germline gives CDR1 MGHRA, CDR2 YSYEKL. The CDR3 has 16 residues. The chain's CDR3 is CASSQYSTSEGYEQYF.

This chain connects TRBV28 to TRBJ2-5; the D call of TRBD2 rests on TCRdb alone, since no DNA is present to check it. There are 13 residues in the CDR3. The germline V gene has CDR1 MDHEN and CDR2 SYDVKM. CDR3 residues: CASSFGSGTIQYF.